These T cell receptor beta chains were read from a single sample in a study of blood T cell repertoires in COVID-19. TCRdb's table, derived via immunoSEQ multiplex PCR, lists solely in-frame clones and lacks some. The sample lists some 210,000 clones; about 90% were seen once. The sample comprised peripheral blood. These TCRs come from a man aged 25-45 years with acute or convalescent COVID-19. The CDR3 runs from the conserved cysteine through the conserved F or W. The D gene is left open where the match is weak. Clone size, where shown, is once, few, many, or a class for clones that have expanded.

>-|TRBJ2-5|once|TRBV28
CASSFIGQTETQYF
TGTGCCAGCAGTTTTATTGGGCAGACAGAGACCCAGTACTTC
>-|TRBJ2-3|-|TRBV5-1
CASGEMASGTDTQYF
TGCGCCAGCGGTGAAATGGCTAGCGGCACAGATACGCAGTATTTT
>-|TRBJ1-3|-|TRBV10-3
CAISGGTVGLSGNTIYF
TGTGCCATCAGTGGCGGGACGGTTGGTCTCTCTGGAAACACCATATATTTT
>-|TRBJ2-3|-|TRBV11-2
CASSLDWTGADTQYF
TGTGCCAGCAGCTTAGATTGGACTGGGGCAGATACGCAGTATTTT
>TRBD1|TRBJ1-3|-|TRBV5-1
CASSNAVTGASGNTIYF
TGCGCCAGCAGCAACGCCGTCACAGGGGCTTCTGGAAACACCATATATTTT
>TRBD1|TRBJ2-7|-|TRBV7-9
CASSSDRGHEQYF
TGTGCCAGCAGCTCTGACAGGGGGCACGAGCAGTACTTC
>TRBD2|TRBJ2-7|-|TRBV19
CASSASGYSYEQYF
TGTGCCAGTTCGGCTAGCGGGTACTCCTACGAGCAGTACTTC
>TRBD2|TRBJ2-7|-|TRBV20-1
CSASGSYGLAGPYEQYF
TGCAGTGCTAGTGGTTCGTACGGACTAGCGGGGCCCTACGAGCAGTACTTC
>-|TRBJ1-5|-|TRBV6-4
CASRETDAAQHF
TGTGCCAGCAGGGAGACTGACGCAGCCCAGCATTTT
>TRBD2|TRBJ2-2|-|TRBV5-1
CASSYSGSGNTGELFF
TGCGCCAGCAGCTACAGCGGGAGCGGGAACACCGGGGAGCTGTTTTTT
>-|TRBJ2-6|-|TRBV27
CANPAEGAGANVLTF
TGTGCCAACCCCGCCGAGGGAGCTGGGGCCAACGTCCTGACTTTC
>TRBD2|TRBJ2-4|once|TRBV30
CAWSVRGSWAKNIQYF
TGTGCCTGGAGTGTACGCGGGAGTTGGGCCAAAAACATTCAGTACTTC
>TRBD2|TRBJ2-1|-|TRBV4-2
CASSSLAAYNEQFF
TGTGCCAGCAGCTCCCTAGCGGCCTACAATGAGCAGTTCTTC
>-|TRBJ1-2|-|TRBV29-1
CSVYERRGYGYTF
TGCAGCGTATATGAGCGGAGAGGTTATGGCTACACCTTC
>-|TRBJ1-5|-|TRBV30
CAWRTPGAGNQPQHF
TGTGCCTGGAGGACCCCAGGGGCTGGAAATCAGCCCCAGCATTTT
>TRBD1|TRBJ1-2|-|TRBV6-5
CASSTGTVYGYTF
TGTGCCAGCAGTACCGGGACAGTCTATGGCTACACCTTC
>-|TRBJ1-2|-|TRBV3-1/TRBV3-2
CASSGGSASHPYGYTF
TGTGCCAGCAGCGGGGGGTCCGCGAGTCATCCCTATGGCTACACCTTC
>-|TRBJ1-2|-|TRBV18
CASSPGYGYTF
TGTGCCAGCTCGCCCGGGTATGGCTACACCTTC
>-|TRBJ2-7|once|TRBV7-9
CASSRSGSSYEQYF
TGTGCCAGCAGCCGATCTGGGAGCTCCTACGAGCAGTACTTC
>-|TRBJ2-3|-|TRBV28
CASSFPSFRRGVDTQYF
TGTGCCAGCAGTTTCCCCTCTTTTAGGCGGGGTGTAGATACGCAGTATTTT
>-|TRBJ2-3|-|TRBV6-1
CASSERWPQYF
TGTGCCAGCAGTGAGAGGTGGCCGCAGTATTTT
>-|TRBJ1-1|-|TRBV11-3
CASSSRPPEAFF
TGTGCCAGCAGCTCGCGCCCCCCTGAAGCTTTCTTT
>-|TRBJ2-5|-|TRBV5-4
CASSLFGAGETQYF
TGTGCCAGCAGCTTGTTTGGGGCAGGGGAGACCCAGTACTTC
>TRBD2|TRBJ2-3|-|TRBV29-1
CSVRGTEWAGPDTQYF
TGCAGCGTGCGGGGGACTGAATGGGCAGGCCCAGATACGCAGTATTTT
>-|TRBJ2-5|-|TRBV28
CASMRGGAEQETQYF
TGTGCCAGCATGAGGGGCGGGGCGGAACAAGAGACCCAGTACTTC
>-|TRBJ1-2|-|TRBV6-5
CASSPGAFYGYTF
TGTGCCAGCAGTCCCGGAGCCTTCTATGGCTACACCTTC
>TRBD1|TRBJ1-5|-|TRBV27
CASSYMTGTSQIQPQHF
TGTGCCAGCAGTTACATGACAGGGACCTCCCAAATCCAGCCCCAGCATTTT
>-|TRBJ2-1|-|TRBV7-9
CASSLEGIGTEQFF
TGTGCCAGCAGCTTAGAGGGGATAGGTACTGAGCAGTTCTTC
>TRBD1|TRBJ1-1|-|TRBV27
CASSLGTGVYTEAFF
TGTGCCAGCAGTCTGGGGACAGGGGTTTACACTGAAGCTTTCTTT
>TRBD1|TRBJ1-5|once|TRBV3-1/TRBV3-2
CASSQNPQGDQPQHF
TGTGCCAGCAGCCAAAACCCTCAGGGGGATCAGCCCCAGCATTTT
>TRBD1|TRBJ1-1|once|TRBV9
CASSTDRGDEDTEAFF
TGTGCCAGCAGCACCGACAGGGGGGATGAGGACACTGAAGCTTTCTTT